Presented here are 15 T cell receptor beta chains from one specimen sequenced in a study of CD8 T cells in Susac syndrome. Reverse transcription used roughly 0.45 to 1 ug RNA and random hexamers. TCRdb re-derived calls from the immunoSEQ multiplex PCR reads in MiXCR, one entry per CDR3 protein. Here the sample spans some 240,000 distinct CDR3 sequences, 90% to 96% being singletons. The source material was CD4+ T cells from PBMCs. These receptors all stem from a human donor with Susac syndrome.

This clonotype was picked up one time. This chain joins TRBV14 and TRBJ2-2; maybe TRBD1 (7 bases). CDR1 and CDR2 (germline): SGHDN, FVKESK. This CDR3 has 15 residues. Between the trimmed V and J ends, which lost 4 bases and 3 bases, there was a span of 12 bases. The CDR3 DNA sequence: TGTGCCAGCAGCCGGCGGGACAGCTACACCGGGGAGCTGTTTTTT. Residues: CASSRRDSYTGELFF.

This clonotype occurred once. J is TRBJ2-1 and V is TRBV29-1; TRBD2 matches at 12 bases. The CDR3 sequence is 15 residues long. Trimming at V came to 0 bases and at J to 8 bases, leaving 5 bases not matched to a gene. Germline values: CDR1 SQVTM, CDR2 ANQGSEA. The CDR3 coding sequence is TGCAGCGTTGAAGAAGAGACTAGCGGGAGCTATGAGCAGTTCTTC. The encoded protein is CSVEEETSGSYEQFF.

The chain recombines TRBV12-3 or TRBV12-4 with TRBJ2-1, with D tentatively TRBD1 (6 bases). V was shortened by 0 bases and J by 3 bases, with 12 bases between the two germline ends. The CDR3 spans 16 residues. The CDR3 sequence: CASSLAYRADYNEQFF. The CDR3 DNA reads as TGTGCCAGCAGTTTAGCATACAGGGCTGACTACAATGAGCAGTTCTTC.

In DNA form, the CDR3 reads TGCAGCGCCCAACAGGGGGCTCGGAGTGGTGAGCAGTTCTTC. Its translation is CSAQQGARSGEQFF. The rearrangement uses TRBV29-1 and TRBJ2-1; 9 nucleotides agree with TRBD1. This CDR3 region has 14 residues. Germline CDR1 and CDR2: SQVTM and ANQGSEA. V lost 7 bases, J lost 9 bases, and 13 bases stayed unmatched.

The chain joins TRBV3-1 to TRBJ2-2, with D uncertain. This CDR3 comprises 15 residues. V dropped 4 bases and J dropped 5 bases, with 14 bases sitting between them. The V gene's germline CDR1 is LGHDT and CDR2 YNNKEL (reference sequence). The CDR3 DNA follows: TGTGCCAGCAGCCCCCGGGCCTTACCAACCGGGGAGCTGTTTTTT. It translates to CASSPRALPTGELFF.

In DNA, the CDR3 is TGCGCCAGCACCCCAACCCCCCAGGGGAACACTGAAGCTTTCTTT. Residues: CASTPTPQGNTEAFF. The chain combines TRBV4-1 with TRBJ1-1; D perhaps matches TRBD1 (5 bases). Trimming left V 7 bases short and J 1 base short, with 16 bases between. This CDR3 has 15 amino acids. Germline CDR1 reads MGHRA; CDR2 reads YSYEKL.

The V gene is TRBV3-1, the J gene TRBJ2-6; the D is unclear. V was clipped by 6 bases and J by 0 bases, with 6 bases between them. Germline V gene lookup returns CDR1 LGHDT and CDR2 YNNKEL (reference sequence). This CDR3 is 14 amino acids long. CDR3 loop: CASRTLSGANVLTF. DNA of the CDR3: TGTGCCAGCAGGACCCTCTCTGGGGCCAACGTCCTGACTTTC.

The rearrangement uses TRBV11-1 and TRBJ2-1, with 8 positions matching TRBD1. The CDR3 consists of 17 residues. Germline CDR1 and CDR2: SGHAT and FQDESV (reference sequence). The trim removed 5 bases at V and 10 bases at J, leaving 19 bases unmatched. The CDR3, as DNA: TGTGCCAGCAGCCCAAGCCTGAGTCGGACAGGGCGCGAAGAGCAGTTCTTC. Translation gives CASSPSLSRTGREEQFF.

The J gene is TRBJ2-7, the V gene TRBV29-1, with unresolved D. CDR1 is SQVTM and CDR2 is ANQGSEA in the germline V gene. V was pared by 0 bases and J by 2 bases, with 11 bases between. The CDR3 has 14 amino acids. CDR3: CSVEEGRQTYEQYF. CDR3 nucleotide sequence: TGCAGCGTTGAAGAGGGCAGGCAGACCTACGAGCAGTACTTC.

The CDR3: CASSRVGGGGYTDTQYF. The CDR3 DNA reads as TGTGCCAGCAGCCGGGTGGGCGGCGGGGGTTACACAGATACGCAGTATTTT. The chain combines TRBV6-1 with TRBJ2-3, with TRBD2 identical over 7 bases. The CDR3 contains 17 residues. CDR1 and CDR2 (germline): MNHNS, SASEGT. V shed 6 bases, J shed 2 bases, and the junction held 14 bases outside the gene matches.

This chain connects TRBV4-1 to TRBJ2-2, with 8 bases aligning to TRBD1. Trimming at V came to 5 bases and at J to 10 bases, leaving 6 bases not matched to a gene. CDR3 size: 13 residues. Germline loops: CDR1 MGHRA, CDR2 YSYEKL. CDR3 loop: CASSWTGKVELFF. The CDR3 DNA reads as TGCGCCAGCAGCTGGACAGGGAAGGTGGAGCTGTTTTTT.

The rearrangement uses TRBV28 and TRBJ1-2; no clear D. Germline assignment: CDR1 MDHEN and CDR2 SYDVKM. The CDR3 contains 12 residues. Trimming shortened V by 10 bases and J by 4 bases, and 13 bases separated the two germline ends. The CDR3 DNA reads TGTGCCACCGCGTGGGTTAGCTATGGCTACACCTTC. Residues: CATAWVSYGYTF.

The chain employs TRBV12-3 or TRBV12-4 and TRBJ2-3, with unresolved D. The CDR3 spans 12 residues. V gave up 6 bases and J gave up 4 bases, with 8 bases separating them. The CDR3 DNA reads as TGTGCCAGCAGGTATCGGGCAGATACGCAGTATTTT. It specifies CASRYRADTQYF.

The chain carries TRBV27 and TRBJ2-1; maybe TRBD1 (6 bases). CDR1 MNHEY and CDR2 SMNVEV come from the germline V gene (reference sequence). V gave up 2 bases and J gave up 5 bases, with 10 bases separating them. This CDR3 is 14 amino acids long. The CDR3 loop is CASSLRQVHNEQFF. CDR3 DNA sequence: TGTGCCAGCAGTTTACGACAGGTACACAATGAGCAGTTCTTC.

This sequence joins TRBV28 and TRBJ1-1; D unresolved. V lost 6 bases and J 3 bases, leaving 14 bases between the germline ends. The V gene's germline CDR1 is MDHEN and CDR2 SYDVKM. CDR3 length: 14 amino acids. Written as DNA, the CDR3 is TGTGCCAGCAGCCCCTCTCGGGCCTACACTGAAGCTTTCTTT. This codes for CASSPSRAYTEAFF. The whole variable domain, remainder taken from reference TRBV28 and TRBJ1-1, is DVKVTQSSRYLVKRTGEKVFLECVQDMDHENMFWYRQDPGLGLRLIYFSYDVKMKEKGDIPEGYSVSREKKERFSLILESASTNQTSMYLCASSPSRAYTEAFFGQGTRLTVV.